These 29 T cell receptor beta chains were sequenced from one sample in a study of T cells in Graves' hyperthyroidism and ophthalmopathy. Amplified TCR beta CDR3 regions derived from RNA transcripts. A first-round RT-PCR of the TCR CDR3 used the HTBI primer set. One entry per CDR3 protein results from TCRdb running MiXCR on the multiplex PCR reads. The sample holds around 700,000 distinct CDR3 sequences, around 20% seen once. Sample: blood. The receptors come from a woman aged 50 to 65 with Graves' hyperthyroidism that later progressed to Graves' ophthalmopathy.

This clonotype was picked up many times. The CDR3 here is CASSPLRQTNTEAFF. The CDR3, as DNA: TGTGCCAGCTCACCACTGCGACAGACTAACACTGAAGCTTTCTTT. The chain joins TRBV18 to TRBJ1-1, with a possible D match to TRBD1 (5 bases). CDR3 size: 15 residues. Trimming took off 1 base at V and 2 bases at J, with 11 bases between the two ends. Germline V gene sequence: CDR1 KGHSH, CDR2 LQKENI.

This clonotype was seen only a few times. The chain joins TRBV20-1 to TRBJ1-2; D ambiguous. V gave up 5 bases and J gave up 4 bases, with 11 bases separating them. Germline-derived CDR1 and CDR2 are DFQATT and SNEGSKA (reference sequence). The CDR3 length is 12 residues. The CDR3 nucleotides are TGCAGTGCTTTAGACGGATCCTATGGCTACACCTTC. It is translated as CSALDGSYGYTF.

This clonotype appeared many times. This chain joins TRBV18 and TRBJ2-1; 7 bases are shared with TRBD1. V was clipped by 6 bases and J by 9 bases; unmatched bases: 11. This CDR3 has 14 residues. Germline V gene sequence: CDR1 KGHSH, CDR2 LQKENI. CDR3 amino acids: CASSPGQAFGEQFF. The CDR3 coding sequence is TGTGCCAGCTCTCCCGGACAGGCTTTCGGTGAGCAGTTCTTC.

This clonotype has just a few counts. V and J are TRBV6-2 or TRBV6-3 and TRBJ2-3; TRBD1 might be the D (6 bases). With 7 bases removed from V and 1 base from J, the gap between germline ends came to 9 bases. Germline V CDR1 and CDR2: MNHEY, SVGEGT. The CDR3 has 13 residues. In nucleotides, the CDR3 is TGTGCCAGCAACCGACAGGGCACAGATACGCAGTATTTT. This gives the protein CASNRQGTDTQYF.

This rearrangement joins TRBV6-1 to TRBJ1-5, with D perhaps matching TRBD1 (6 bases). The CDR3 contains 14 residues. Germline loops: CDR1 MNHNS, CDR2 SASEGT. V was cut by 1 base and J by 9 bases, with 13 bases left in between. The CDR3 protein is CASSEGRGWVPQHF. The CDR3 DNA follows: TGTGCCAGCAGTGAAGGCAGGGGTTGGGTGCCCCAGCATTTT.

This clonotype was found a few times. The chain employs TRBV9 and TRBJ2-5; D ambiguous. Germline CDR1 and CDR2: SGDLS and YYNGEE. The CDR3 totals 15 residues. Trimming left V 6 bases short and J 4 bases short, with 19 bases between. The CDR3 spells CASTPEVRVGETQYF. Here the CDR3 DNA reads TGTGCCAGCACCCCCGAGGTCCGGGTAGGAGAGACCCAGTACTTC.

The V and J genes are TRBV24-1 and TRBJ2-5; 7 nucleotides align to TRBD2. Trimming at V came to 4 bases and at J to 4 bases, leaving 8 bases not matched to a gene. From germline, CDR1 is KGHDR and CDR2 SFDVKD. This CDR3 spans 15 amino acids. This CDR3 reads CATSDPSGGPETQYF. As DNA, the CDR3 is TGTGCCACCAGTGACCCTAGCGGAGGGCCAGAGACCCAGTACTTC.

The sample holds many counts of this clonotype. In DNA form, the CDR3 reads TGCGCCAGCAGCGGGGGTAGCGGGGGGGCCGGCAATGAGCAGTTCTTC. Residues: CASSGGSGGAGNEQFF. The chain recombines TRBV5-1 with TRBJ2-1, with 11 positions matching TRBD2. CDR1 and CDR2 from the germline V gene are SGHRS and YFSETQ. The CDR3 is 16 residues long. The V and J ends lost 4 bases and 6 bases, in that order; junction bases with no gene match: 9.

Here the CDR3 reads CASSWGQSEQPQHF. CDR3 nucleotide sequence: TGTGCCAGCAGCTGGGGACAGTCGGAACAGCCCCAGCATTTT. The chain links TRBV7-6 to TRBJ1-5; 7 bases line up with TRBD1. With 4 bases clipped from V and 7 bases from J, the junction kept 7 bases outside the gene matches. Germline CDR1 reads SGHVS; CDR2 reads FNYEAQ. This CDR3 spans 14 amino acids.

V and J are TRBV12-3 or TRBV12-4 and TRBJ1-4, with D uncertain. V lost 0 bases, J lost 8 bases, and 7 bases lay in between. The CDR3 is 13 residues long. CDR3 in DNA: TGTGCCAGCAGTTTAGCCCCGGACGAAAAACTGTTTTTT. This translates into CASSLAPDEKLFF.

V usage is TRBV20-1 and J usage is TRBJ2-3; TRBD2 agrees at 11 bases. The J segment lost 0 bases and the V segment lost 0 bases, leaving 11 bases of the junction unmatched. The CDR3 covers 19 residues. Germline-derived CDR1 and CDR2 are DFQATT and SNEGSKA (reference sequence). The CDR3 protein is CSAREPGLAAVASTDTQYF. Written as DNA, the CDR3 is TGCAGTGCTAGAGAGCCGGGACTAGCGGCGGTCGCCAGCACAGATACGCAGTATTTT.

This sequence joins TRBV25-1 and TRBJ1-4, with D uncertain. The CDR3 has 13 amino acids. Germline CDR1 is MGHDK and CDR2 is SYGVNS. V gave up 0 bases and J gave up 8 bases, with 7 bases separating them. In DNA form, the CDR3 reads TGTGCCAGCAGTGAATATCGGCGCGAAAAACTGTTTTTT. This gives the protein CASSEYRREKLFF.

In DNA form, the CDR3 reads TGTGCCAGCTCACCAATAGCAGTTGGGGTCTATGGCTACACCTTC. Translation gives CASSPIAVGVYGYTF. The J gene is TRBJ1-2, the V gene TRBV18; D not resolved. CDR1 is KGHSH, CDR2 LQKENI, per germline. CDR3 length: 15 amino acids. V lost 2 bases and J 4 bases, leaving 14 bases between the germline ends.

This clonotype was picked up a small number of times. The J gene is TRBJ1-6, the V gene TRBV6-1, with D possibly TRBD1 on 5 matching bases. Trimming removed 6 bases at V and 8 bases at J, with 17 bases between. This CDR3 has 15 amino acids. Germline CDR1 MNHNS, CDR2 SASEGT. For the CDR3, the DNA is TGTGCCAGCAGCCCAAGGGGCAGGAGATATTCACCCCTCCACTTT. Translating it yields CASSPRGRRYSPLHF.

A remark on this clonotype: Being one base from a much bigger clone, this may be a read error. The rearrangement links TRBV6-1 to TRBJ1-2, with TRBD1 matching over 8 bases. Germline V CDR1 and CDR2: MNHNS, SASEGT. This CDR3 contains 13 residues. V was pared by 4 bases and J by 7 bases, with 5 bases of the junction left unmatched. CDR3 protein: CASSAGGIGGYTF. The CDR3, as DNA: TGTGCCAGCAGTGCAGGGGGCATCGGTGGCTACACCTTC.

This clonotype was found many times. CDR3 sequence (DNA): TGCAGTGCTAGACCGGGACTGAATAGCAATCAGCCCCAGCATTTT. It translates to CSARPGLNSNQPQHF. The rearrangement joins TRBV20-1 to TRBJ1-5; the D gene is possibly TRBD1 (5 bases). CDR1 is DFQATT and CDR2 is SNEGSKA in the germline V gene (reference sequence). The CDR3 loop spans 15 amino acids. V was clipped by 2 bases and J by 0 bases, with 11 bases between them.

To note about this clonotype: This sequence may be a read error, since a much larger clone differs from it by one base. The chain uses TRBV3-1 and TRBJ1-1; D is possibly TRBD1 (5 bases). The germline V gene encodes CDR1 LGHDT and CDR2 YNNKEL (reference sequence). The V and J ends lost 6 bases and 4 bases respectively, with 15 bases between them. This CDR3 region has 14 residues. The CDR3 spells CASRRRGYSTEAFF. The CDR3 DNA follows: TGTGCCAGCAGAAGACGGGGGTATAGCACTGAAGCTTTCTTT.

The chain combines TRBV5-1 with TRBJ1-4; D unresolved. The CDR3 loop spans 16 amino acids. Per germline, CDR1 SGHRS and CDR2 YFSETQ. Between the trimmed V and J ends, which lost 4 bases and 8 bases, there was a span of 21 bases. The CDR3 spells CASSTGIGVTGEKLFF. Written as DNA, the CDR3 is TGCGCCAGCAGCACGGGAATCGGGGTTACGGGCGAAAAACTGTTTTTT.

There are many counts of this clonotype. The rearrangement links TRBV3-1 to TRBJ2-5, with 12 bases aligning to TRBD2. The germline CDR1 and CDR2 sequences are LGHDT and YNNKEL (reference sequence). V lost 0 bases, J lost 2 bases, and 10 bases stayed unmatched. The CDR3 has 19 residues. The CDR3 is CASSQDFTSGGPSQETQYF. The CDR3 DNA sequence: TGTGCCAGCAGCCAAGATTTCACTAGCGGGGGGCCCTCACAAGAGACCCAGTACTTC.

The chain employs TRBV12-3 or TRBV12-4 and TRBJ1-3, with a tentative D call TRBD1 (5 bases). V was cut by 6 bases and J by 2 bases, with 11 bases left in between. This CDR3 comprises 14 residues. The CDR3 protein is CASRSGLAGNTIYF. The CDR3 DNA sequence: TGTGCCAGCAGATCAGGGTTAGCTGGAAACACCATATATTTT.

This clonotype was seen many times. The chain has TRBV11-3 and TRBJ1-1; weak D call: TRBD1 (5 bases). This CDR3 is built from 13 residues. Germline lookup yields CDR1 SGHNT and CDR2 YENEEA. V lost 5 bases and J lost 5, with 12 bases in between. The CDR3 nucleotides read TGTGCCAGCAGCGGTCAGGAGGGGACTGAAGCTTTCTTT. This sequence encodes CASSGQEGTEAFF. Full variable domain (outside the CDR3, taken from reference TRBV11-3 and TRBJ1-1): EAGVVQSPRYKIIEKKQPVAFWCNPISGHNTLYWYLQNLGQGPELLIRYENEEAVDDSQLPKDRFSAERLKGVDSTLKIQPAELGDSAVYLCASSGQEGTEAFFGQGTRLTVV.

This clonotype was observed a few times. This rearrangement joins TRBV7-2 to TRBJ1-5, with D maybe TRBD1 (5 bases). This CDR3 has 19 amino acids. The ends were cut back, 1 base at V and 1 base at J, with 20 bases in the middle. In germline, CDR1 is SGHTA, CDR2 FQGNSA. CDR3 protein: CASSLGWKFQGLSNQPQHF. The CDR3 coding sequence is TGTGCCAGCAGCTTAGGTTGGAAATTTCAGGGTTTAAGCAATCAGCCCCAGCATTTT.

About this clonotype: One junction end disagrees with the germline gene, perhaps due to a read error. CDR3 protein: CASRSHRDRAYSPPHF. CDR3 DNA: TGTGCCAGCAGGAGTCACCGGGACAGGGCGTATTCACCCCCCCACTTT. This chain connects TRBV6-1 to TRBJ1-6, with 9 bases lining up with TRBD1. There are 16 residues in the CDR3. Germline-derived CDR1 and CDR2 are MNHNS and SASEGT.

This clonotype was counted at least ten times. V and J are TRBV7-9 and TRBJ2-7; 8 bases align to TRBD1. The CDR3 contains 14 residues. Losses at the gene ends were 5 bases for V and 6 bases for J; bases not matched to a gene: 9. Per the germline V gene, CDR1 is SEHNR and CDR2 is FQNEAQ (reference sequence). The CDR3 coding sequence is TGTGCCAGCAGCCTCTTCCAGGGGGCCTTCGAGCAGTACTTC. Translation gives CASSLFQGAFEQYF.

The gene calls are TRBV19 and TRBJ1-1; D is undetermined. The CDR3 is made up of 16 amino acids. Germline assignment: CDR1 LNHDA and CDR2 SQIVND (reference sequence). The V and J ends lost 3 bases and 2 bases respectively, with 16 bases between them. DNA for the CDR3: TGTGCCAGTAGTATTCTAACGCGGCAGAGAAACACTGAAGCTTTCTTT. Encoded protein: CASSILTRQRNTEAFF.

At least ten counts were recorded for this clonotype. V usage is TRBV20-1 and J usage is TRBJ2-5, with TRBD2 matching 14 bases. The CDR3 length is 16 residues. V shed 3 bases and J 1 base; nucleotides not matched to a gene: 4. Per germline, CDR1 DFQATT and CDR2 SNEGSKA (reference sequence). CDR3 region: CSASSGLAGGQETQYF. The DNA of the CDR3 is TGCAGTGCTAGTTCTGGACTAGCGGGGGGCCAAGAGACCCAGTACTTC.

The genes are TRBV19 and TRBJ1-1, with 9 bases matching TRBD1. The ends lost 6 bases at V and 4 bases at J; junction bases unmatched: 12. The CDR3 loop spans 16 amino acids. CDR1 LNHDA and CDR2 SQIVND come from the germline V gene (reference sequence). In nucleotides, the CDR3 is TGTGCCAGTAGCAACCATCCGGGACAGGGAGGCACTGAAGCTTTCTTT. Protein product: CASSNHPGQGGTEAFF.

V and J are TRBV5-1 and TRBJ2-3; 11 bases fit TRBD2. Germline CDR1 is SGHRS and CDR2 is YFSETQ. V was clipped by 5 bases and J by 2 bases; unmatched bases: 10. The CDR3 consists of 17 residues. The CDR3 DNA follows: TGCGCCAGCAGTCAACTCACTAGCGGGGGTCCCACAGATACGCAGTATTTT. As protein: CASSQLTSGGPTDTQYF.

This clonotype was detected many times. This chain links TRBV11-2 with TRBJ1-1; a weak D match, TRBD1 (6 bases). Trimming left V 0 bases short and J 0 bases short, with 11 bases between. Germline V gene data show CDR1 as SGHAT and CDR2 as FQNNGV. This CDR3 spans 16 amino acids. The CDR3 DNA is TGTGCCAGCAGCTTAGAAGGGGGTCCAATGAACACTGAAGCTTTCTTT. This sequence encodes CASSLEGGPMNTEAFF. Looking up the rest from reference TRBV11-2 and TRBJ1-1 gives the full variable domain: EAGVAQSPRYKIIEKRQSVAFWCNPISGHATLYWYQQILGQGPKLLIQFQNNGVVDDSQLPKDRFSAERLKGVDSTLKIQPAKLEDSAVYLCASSLEGGPMNTEAFFGQGTRLTVV.